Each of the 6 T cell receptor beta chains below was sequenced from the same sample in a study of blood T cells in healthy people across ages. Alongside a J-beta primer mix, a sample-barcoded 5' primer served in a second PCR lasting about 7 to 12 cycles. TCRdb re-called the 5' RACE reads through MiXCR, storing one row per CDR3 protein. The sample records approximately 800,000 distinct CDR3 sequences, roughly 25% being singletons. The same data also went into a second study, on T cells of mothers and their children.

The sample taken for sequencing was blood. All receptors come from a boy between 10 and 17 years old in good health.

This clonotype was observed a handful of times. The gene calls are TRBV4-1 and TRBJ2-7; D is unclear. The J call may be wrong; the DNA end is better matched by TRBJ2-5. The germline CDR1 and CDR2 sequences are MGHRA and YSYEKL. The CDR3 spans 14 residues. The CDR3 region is CASSQGMGQETQYF. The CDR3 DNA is TGCGCCAGCAGCCAAGGGATGGGCCAAGAGACCCAGTACTTC.

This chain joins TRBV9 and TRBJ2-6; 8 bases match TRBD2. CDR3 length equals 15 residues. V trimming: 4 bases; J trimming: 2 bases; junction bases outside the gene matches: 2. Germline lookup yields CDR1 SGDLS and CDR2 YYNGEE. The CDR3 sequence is CASSKTSAGANVLTF. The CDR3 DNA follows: TGTGCCAGCAGCAAGACTAGCGCTGGGGCCAACGTCCTGACTTTC.

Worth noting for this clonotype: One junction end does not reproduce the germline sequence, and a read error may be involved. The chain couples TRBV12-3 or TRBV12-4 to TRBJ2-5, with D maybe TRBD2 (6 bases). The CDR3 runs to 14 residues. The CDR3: CASSSGVAGNEQSF. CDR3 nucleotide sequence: TGTGCCAGCAGTTCCGGGGTCGCGGGGAATGAGCAGTCCTTC.

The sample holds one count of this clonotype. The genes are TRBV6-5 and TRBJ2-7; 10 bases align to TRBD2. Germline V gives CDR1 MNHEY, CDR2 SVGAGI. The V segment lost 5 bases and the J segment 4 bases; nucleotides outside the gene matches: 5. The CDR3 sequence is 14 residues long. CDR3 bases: TGTGCCAGCAGTCGTAGCGGGGGGATGTACGAGCAGTACTTC. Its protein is CASSRSGGMYEQYF.

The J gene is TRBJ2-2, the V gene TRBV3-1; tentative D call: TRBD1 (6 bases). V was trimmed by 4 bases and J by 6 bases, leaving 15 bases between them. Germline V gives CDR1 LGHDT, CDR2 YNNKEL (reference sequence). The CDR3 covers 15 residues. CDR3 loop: CASSPRTARSGELFF. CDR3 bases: TGTGCCAGCAGCCCCCGGACAGCCCGGTCCGGGGAGCTGTTTTTT.

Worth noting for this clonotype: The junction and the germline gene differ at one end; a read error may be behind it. CDR3 DNA sequence: TGTACCAGCAGTGTTGGGGACAGGGGCTATGGCTACACCTTC. As protein: CTSSVGDRGYGYTF. The chain is built from TRBV6-1 and TRBJ1-2; 10 bases are a match to TRBD1. There are 14 residues in the CDR3. Germline V gene lookup returns CDR1 MNHNS and CDR2 SASEGT.